This TCR beta chain appears in the sequencing data of a study of cytomegalovirus exposure and HLA in healthy donors. About the study: Ancestry clustering placed around 80% of about 400 genotyped donors in the Caucasian-associated cluster.

This clone was counted only a few times. Antigen specificity is unknown. Primers included in the PCR were 60 Vbeta and 13 Jbeta primers. TCRdb keeps only in-frame clones here, not all; method: immunoSEQ multiplex PCR. This table holds around 170,000 clones, around four fifths found once. Germline CDR1 is SGHTA and CDR2 is FQGNSA. The CDR3 covers 13 residues. Trimming removed 8 bases from V and 6 bases from J, with 15 bases in between. Study-wide results and limits: HLA restriction was apparent for most CMV-associated TCR beta chains in a later analysis. In vitro data verified three CMV-associated chains as specific for CMV antigens.

The chain employs TRBV7-2 and TRBJ2-3; maybe TRBD2 (6 bases). The sequence derives from a woman aged 50 to 60 in good health and CMV-seropositive. Sequenced input: PBMCs. The CDR3 spells CASGRGFVDTQYF. The CDR3 nucleotides are TGTGCCAGCGGGCGGGGTTTCGTCGATACGCAGTATTTT.